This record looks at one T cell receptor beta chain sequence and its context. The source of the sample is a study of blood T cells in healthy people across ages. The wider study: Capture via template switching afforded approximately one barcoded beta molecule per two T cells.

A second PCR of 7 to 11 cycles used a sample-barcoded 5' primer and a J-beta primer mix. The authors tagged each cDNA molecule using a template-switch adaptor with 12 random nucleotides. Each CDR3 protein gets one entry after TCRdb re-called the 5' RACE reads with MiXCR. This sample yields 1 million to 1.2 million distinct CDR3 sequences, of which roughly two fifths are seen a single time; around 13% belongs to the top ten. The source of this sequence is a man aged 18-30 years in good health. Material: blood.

In nucleotides, the CDR3 is TGTGCCAGCAGTCCCGGACGGATCTCTGGAAACACCATATATTTT. Protein product: CASSPGRISGNTIYF. The chain is built from TRBV12-3 or TRBV12-4 and TRBJ1-3; no clear D gene. The CDR3 totals 15 residues. V gave up 5 bases and J gave up 0 bases, with 11 bases separating them.